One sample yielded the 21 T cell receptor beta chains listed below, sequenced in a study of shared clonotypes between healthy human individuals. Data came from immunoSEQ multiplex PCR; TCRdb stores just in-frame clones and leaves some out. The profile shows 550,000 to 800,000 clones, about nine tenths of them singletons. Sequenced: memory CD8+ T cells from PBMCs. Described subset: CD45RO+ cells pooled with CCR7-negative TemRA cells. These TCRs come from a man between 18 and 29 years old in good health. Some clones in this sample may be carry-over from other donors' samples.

DNA for the CDR3: TGCGCCACCAACGTCCCGACAGGGATAGGTTCACCCCTCCACTTT. Translation: CATNVPTGIGSPLHF. V is TRBV10-1 and J is TRBJ1-6; TRBD1 aligns across 7 bases. The length of the CDR3 is 15 residues. The germline V gene has CDR1 WNHNN and CDR2 SYGVQD (reference sequence). V was pared by 10 bases and J by 9 bases, with 15 bases of the junction left unmatched.

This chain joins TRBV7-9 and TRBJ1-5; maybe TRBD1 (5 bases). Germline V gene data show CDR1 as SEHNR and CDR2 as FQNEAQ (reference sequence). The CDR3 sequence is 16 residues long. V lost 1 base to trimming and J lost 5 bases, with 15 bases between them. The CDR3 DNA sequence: TGTGCCAGCAGCTTAGGTTTAGGGACTCGGTATCAGCCCCAGCATTTT. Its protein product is CASSLGLGTRYQPQHF.

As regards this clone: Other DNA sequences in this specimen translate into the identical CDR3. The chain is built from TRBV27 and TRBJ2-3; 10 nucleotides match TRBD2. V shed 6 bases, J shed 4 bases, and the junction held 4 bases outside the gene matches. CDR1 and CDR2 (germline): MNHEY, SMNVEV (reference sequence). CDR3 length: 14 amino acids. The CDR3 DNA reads TGTGCCAGCAGCCTAGCGGGAGCGGCAGATACGCAGTATTTT. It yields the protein CASSLAGAADTQYF.

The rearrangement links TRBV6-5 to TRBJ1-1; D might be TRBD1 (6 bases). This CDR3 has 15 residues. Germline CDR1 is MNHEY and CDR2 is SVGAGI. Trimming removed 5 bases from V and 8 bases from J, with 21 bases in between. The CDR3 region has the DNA TGTGCCAGCAGTCCCCTACAGGGACTCCCCCAGGAAGCTTTCTTT. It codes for CASSPLQGLPQEAFF.

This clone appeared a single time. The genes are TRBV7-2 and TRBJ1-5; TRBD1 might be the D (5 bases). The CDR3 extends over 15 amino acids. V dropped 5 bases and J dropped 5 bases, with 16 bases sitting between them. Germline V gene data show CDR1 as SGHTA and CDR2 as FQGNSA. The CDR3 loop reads CASSTRRGGDQPQHF. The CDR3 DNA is TGTGCCAGCAGCACCCGACGGGGGGGGGATCAGCCCCAGCATTTT.

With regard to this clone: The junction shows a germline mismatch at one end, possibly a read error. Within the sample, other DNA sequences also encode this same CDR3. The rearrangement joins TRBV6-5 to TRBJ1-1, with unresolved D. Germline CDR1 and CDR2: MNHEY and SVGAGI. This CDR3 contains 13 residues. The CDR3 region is CASSETVNTEAFF. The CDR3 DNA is TGCGCCAGCAGTGAGACGGTGAACACTGAAGCTTTCTTT.

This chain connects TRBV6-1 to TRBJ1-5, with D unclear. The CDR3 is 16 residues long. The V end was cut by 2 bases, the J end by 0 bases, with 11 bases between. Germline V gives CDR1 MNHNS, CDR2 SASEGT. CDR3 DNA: TGTGCCAGCAGTGAATATAACATACTTAGCAATCAGCCCCAGCATTTT. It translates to CASSEYNILSNQPQHF.

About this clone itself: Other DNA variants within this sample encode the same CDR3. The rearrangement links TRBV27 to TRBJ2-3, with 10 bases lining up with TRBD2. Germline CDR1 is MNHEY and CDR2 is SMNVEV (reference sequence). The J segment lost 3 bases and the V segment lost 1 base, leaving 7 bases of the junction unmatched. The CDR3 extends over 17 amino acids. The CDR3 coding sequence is TGTGCCAGCAGTTTATTACCCCTAGCGGGAGTTACAGATACGCAGTATTTT. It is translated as CASSLLPLAGVTDTQYF.

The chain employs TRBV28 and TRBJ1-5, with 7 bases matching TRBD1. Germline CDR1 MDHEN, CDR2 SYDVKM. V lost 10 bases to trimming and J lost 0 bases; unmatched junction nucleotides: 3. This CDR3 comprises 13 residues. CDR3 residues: CATRDSSNQPQHF. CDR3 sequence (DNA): TGTGCCACCCGGGACAGTAGCAATCAGCCCCAGCATTTT.

CDR3 nucleotides: TGTGCCAGCAGTCATACCGGGACAGGAGACTACGAGCAGTACTTC. This translates into CASSHTGTGDYEQYF. The chain links TRBV4-2 to TRBJ2-7; TRBD1 matches 8 bases. Germline CDR1 reads LGHNA; CDR2 reads YNFKEQ. The CDR3 loop spans 15 amino acids. The V segment lost 6 bases and the J segment 3 bases; nucleotides outside the gene matches: 10.

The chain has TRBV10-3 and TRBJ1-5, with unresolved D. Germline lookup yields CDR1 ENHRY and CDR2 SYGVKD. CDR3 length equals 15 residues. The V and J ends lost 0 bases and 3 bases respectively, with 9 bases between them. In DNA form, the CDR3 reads TGTGCCATCAGTGAGTCGGGCCAGAACAATCAGCCCCAGCATTTT. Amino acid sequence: CAISESGQNNQPQHF.

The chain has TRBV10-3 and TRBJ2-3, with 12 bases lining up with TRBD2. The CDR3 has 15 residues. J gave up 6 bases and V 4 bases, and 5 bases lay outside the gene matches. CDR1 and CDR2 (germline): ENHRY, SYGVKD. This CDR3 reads CAISVTSGSSDTQYF. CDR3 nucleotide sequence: TGTGCCATCAGTGTGACTAGCGGGAGCTCGGATACGCAGTATTTT.

The CDR3 DNA reads as TGTGCCAGCATTCTTACCTCGGGGGGATGGGAGACCCAGTACTTC. This sequence encodes CASILTSGGWETQYF. The chain has TRBV7-9 and TRBJ2-5; 7 positions agree with TRBD2. CDR3 length: 15 residues. The trim removed 7 bases at V and 5 bases at J, leaving 13 bases unmatched. From germline, CDR1 is SEHNR and CDR2 FQNEAQ (reference sequence).

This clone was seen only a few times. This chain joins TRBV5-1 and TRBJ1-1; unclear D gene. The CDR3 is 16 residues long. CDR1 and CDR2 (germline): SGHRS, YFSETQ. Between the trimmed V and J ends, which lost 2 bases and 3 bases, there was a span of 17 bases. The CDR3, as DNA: TGCGCCAGCAGCTTACCCGATTTTGCGGCGGACACTGAAGCTTTCTTT. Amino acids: CASSLPDFAADTEAFF.

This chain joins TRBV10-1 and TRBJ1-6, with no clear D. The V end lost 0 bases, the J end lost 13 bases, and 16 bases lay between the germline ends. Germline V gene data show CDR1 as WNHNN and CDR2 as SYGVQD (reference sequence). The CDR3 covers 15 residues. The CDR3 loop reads CASSESRVPPTPLHF. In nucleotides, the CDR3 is TGCGCCAGCAGTGAGTCTAGGGTCCCCCCGACTCCCCTCCACTTT.

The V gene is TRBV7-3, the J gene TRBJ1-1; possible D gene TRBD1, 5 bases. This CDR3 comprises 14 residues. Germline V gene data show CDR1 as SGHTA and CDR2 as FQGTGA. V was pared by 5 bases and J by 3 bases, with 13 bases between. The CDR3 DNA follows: TGTGCCAGCAGCGGGGACGGAGGGGACACTGAAGCTTTCTTT. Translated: CASSGDGGDTEAFF.

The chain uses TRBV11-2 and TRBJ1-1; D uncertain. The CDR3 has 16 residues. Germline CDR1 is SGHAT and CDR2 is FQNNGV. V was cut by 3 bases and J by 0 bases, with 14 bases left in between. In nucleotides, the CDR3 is TGTGCCAGCAGCTTGCATATCGAGAGATTGAACACTGAAGCTTTCTTT. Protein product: CASSLHIERLNTEAFF.

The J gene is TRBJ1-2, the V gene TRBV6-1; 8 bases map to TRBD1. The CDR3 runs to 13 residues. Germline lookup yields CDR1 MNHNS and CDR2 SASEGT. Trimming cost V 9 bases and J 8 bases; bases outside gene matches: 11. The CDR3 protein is CASSVTGVGGYTF. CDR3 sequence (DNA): TGTGCCAGTTCGGTGACAGGGGTTGGAGGCTACACCTTC.

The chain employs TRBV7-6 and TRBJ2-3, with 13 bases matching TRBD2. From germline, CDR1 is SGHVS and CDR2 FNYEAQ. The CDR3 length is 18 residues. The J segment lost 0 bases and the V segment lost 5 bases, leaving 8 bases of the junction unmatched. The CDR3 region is CASSLGLAGVLSTDTQYF. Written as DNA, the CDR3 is TGTGCCAGCAGCCTAGGACTAGCGGGAGTACTCAGCACAGATACGCAGTATTTT.

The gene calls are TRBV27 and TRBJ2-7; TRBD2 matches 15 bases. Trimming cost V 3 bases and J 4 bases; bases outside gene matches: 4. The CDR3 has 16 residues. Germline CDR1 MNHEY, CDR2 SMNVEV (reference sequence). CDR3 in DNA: TGTGCCAGCAGTTTGGGGACTAGCGGGAGGAATTACGAGCAGTACTTC. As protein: CASSLGTSGRNYEQYF.

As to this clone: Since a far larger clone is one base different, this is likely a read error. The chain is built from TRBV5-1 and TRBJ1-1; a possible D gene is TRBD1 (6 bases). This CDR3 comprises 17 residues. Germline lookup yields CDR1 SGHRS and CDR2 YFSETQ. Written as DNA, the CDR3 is TGCGCCAGCAACTTGGAGGTGATTCAGGGGATGAACACTGAAGCTTTCTTT. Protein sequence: CASNLEVIQGMNTEAFF.